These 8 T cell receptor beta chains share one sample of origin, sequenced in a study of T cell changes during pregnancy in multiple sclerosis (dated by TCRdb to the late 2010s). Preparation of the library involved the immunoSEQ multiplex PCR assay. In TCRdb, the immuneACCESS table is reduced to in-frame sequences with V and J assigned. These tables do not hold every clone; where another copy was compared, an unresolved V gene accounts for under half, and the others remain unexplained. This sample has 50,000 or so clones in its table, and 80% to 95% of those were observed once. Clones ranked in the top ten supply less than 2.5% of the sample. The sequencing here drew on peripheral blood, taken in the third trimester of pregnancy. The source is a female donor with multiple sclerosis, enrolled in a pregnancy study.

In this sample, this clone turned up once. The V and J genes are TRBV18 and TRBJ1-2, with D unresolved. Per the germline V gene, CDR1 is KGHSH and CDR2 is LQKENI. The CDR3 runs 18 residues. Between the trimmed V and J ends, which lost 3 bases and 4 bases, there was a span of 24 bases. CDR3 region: CASSPKSDGLGGSYGYTF. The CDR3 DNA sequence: TGTGCCAGCTCACCGAAATCCGACGGACTGGGCGGAAGCTATGGCTACACCTTC.

This CDR3 reads CASSQDRVSYNSPLHF. CDR3 nucleotides: TGCGCCAGCAGCCAAGATCGGGTTTCCTATAATTCACCCCTCCACTTT. The chain recombines TRBV4-3 with TRBJ1-6; D remains ambiguous. The V gene lost 0 bases and the J gene lost 1 base, with 7 bases spanning the gap. This CDR3 spans 16 amino acids. Germline V gene sequence: CDR1 LGHNA, CDR2 YSLEER.

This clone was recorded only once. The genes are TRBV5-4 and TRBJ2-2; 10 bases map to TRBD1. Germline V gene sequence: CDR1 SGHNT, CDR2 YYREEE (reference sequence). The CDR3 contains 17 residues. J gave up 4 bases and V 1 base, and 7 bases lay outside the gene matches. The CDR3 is CASSLPGTGVITGELFF. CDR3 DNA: TGTGCCAGCAGCTTGCCCGGGACAGGGGTGATCACCGGGGAGCTGTTTTTT.

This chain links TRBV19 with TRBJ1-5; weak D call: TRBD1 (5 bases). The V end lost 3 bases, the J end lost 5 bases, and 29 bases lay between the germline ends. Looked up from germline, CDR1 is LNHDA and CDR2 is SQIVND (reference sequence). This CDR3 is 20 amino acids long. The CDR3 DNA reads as TGTGCCAGTAGTATCCCCAATCTTACAGGTGGGGATACCTCTTATCAGCCCCAGCATTTT. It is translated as CASSIPNLTGGDTSYQPQHF.

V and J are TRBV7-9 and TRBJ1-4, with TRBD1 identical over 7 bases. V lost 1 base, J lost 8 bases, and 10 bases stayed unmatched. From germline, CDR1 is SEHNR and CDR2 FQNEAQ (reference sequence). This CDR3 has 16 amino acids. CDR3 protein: CASSLGRQGSAEKLFF. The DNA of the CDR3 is TGTGCCAGCAGCTTAGGACGACAGGGATCCGCGGAAAAACTGTTTTTT.

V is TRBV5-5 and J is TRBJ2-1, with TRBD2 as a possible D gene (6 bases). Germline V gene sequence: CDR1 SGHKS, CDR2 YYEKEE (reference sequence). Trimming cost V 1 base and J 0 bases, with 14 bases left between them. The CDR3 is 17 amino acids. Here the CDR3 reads CASSLNERVSSYNEQFF. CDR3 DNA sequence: TGTGCCAGCAGCTTGAATGAGCGGGTAAGCTCCTACAATGAGCAGTTCTTC.

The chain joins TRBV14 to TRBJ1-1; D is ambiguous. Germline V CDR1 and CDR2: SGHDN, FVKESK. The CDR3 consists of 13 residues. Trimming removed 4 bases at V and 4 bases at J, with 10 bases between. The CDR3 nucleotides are TGTGCCAGCAGCCGAAGTGTCGGCACTGAAGCTTTCTTT. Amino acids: CASSRSVGTEAFF.

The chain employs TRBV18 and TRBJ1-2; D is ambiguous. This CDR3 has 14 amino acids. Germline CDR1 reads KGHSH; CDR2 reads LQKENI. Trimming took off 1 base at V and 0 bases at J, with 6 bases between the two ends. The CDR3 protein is CASSPHPANYGYTF. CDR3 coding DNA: TGTGCCAGCTCACCACATCCGGCTAACTATGGCTACACCTTC.